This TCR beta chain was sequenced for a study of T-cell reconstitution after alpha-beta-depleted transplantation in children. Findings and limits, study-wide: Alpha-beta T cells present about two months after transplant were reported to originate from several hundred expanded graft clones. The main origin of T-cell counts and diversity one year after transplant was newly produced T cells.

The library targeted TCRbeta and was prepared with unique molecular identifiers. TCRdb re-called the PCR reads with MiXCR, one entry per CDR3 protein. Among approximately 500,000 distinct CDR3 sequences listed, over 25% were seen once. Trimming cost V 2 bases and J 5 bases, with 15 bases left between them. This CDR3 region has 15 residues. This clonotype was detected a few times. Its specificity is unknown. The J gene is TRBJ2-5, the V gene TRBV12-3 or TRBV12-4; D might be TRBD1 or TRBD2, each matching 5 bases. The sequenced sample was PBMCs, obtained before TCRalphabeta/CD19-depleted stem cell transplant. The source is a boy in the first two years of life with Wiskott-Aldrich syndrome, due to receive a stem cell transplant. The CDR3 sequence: CASSLSGVRGETQYF. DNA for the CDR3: TGTGCCAGCAGTTTATCGGGTGTCCGGGGCGAGACCCAGTACTTC.